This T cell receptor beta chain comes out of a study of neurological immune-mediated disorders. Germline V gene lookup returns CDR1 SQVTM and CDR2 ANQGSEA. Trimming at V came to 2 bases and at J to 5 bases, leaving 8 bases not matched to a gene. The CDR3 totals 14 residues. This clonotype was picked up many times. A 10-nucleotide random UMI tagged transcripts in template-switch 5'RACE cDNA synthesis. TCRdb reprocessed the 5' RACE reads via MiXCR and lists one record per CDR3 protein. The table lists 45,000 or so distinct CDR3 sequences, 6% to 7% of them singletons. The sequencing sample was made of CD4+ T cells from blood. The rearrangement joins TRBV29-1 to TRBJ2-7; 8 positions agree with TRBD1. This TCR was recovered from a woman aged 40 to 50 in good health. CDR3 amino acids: CSVESGRGHDEQYF. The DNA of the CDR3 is TGCAGCGTTGAATCGGGCAGGGGGCATGACGAGCAGTACTTC.